The 29 T cell receptor beta chains listed next were all sequenced from one sample in a study of blood T cell repertoires in COVID-19. Generated by immunoSEQ multiplex PCR, the TCRdb table keeps only in-frame clones and is missing some. Here the sample spans approximately 290,000 clones, around 82% being singletons. Material for sequencing was peripheral blood. The receptors were gathered from a person between 65 and 79 years old with COVID-19, enrolled during active disease.

The chain couples TRBV7-8 to TRBJ1-2, with TRBD1 matching 9 bases. Germline assignment: CDR1 SGHVS and CDR2 FQNEAQ. V lost 3 bases and J lost 3; bases outside the gene matches: 11. The CDR3 runs to 17 residues. CDR3 in amino acids: CASSLPGTGRYDYGYTF. For the CDR3, the DNA is TGTGCCAGCAGCTTGCCCGGGACAGGGAGGTACGACTATGGCTACACCTTC.

The chain combines TRBV6-5 with TRBJ1-3; 7 bases map to TRBD1. The germline V gene has CDR1 MNHEY and CDR2 SVGAGI. The CDR3 is 15 residues long. Trimming cost V 6 bases and J 2 bases; bases outside gene matches: 7. In nucleotides, the CDR3 is TGTGCCAGCAGGCCTCCGACAGGGACTGGAAACACCATATATTTT. This gives the protein CASRPPTGTGNTIYF.

This chain links TRBV27 with TRBJ2-1; 13 bases align to TRBD2. J lost 7 bases, V lost 5 bases, and 8 bases had no gene match. Germline CDR1 MNHEY, CDR2 SMNVEV (reference sequence). CDR3 length: 16 residues. The DNA for the CDR3 is TGTGCCAGCAGTGCGTTACTAGCGGGAGGGCCAAATGAGCAGTTCTTC. Translated, it gives CASSALLAGGPNEQFF.

The chain recombines TRBV9 with TRBJ1-2; D possibly corresponds to TRBD1 (6 bases). Between the trimmed V and J ends, which lost 2 bases and 6 bases, there was a span of 23 bases. Germline V gives CDR1 SGDLS, CDR2 YYNGEE. The CDR3 sequence is 17 residues long. The CDR3: CASSVGPGQSGWDGYTF. The CDR3 DNA reads as TGTGCCAGCAGCGTGGGACCTGGACAGTCAGGGTGGGATGGCTACACCTTC.

This clone was observed once. The V gene is TRBV9, the J gene TRBJ2-5; 9 bases map to TRBD2. V lost 0 bases and J lost 8; bases outside the gene matches: 5. The germline V gene encodes CDR1 SGDLS and CDR2 YYNGEE. There are 14 residues in the CDR3. This chain's CDR3 is CASSVGLAGRTQYF. The CDR3 DNA sequence: TGTGCCAGCAGCGTAGGGCTAGCGGGGCGAACCCAGTACTTC. Full variable domain (outside the CDR3, taken from reference TRBV9 and TRBJ2-5): DSGVTQTPKHLITATGQRVTLRCSPRSGDLSVYWYQQSLDQGLQFLIQYYNGEERAKGNILERFSAQQFPDLHSELNLSSLELGDSALYFCASSVGLAGRTQYFGPGTRLLVL.

The V call is TRBV2, the J call TRBJ2-5; 8 nucleotides line up with TRBD2. V was clipped by 4 bases and J by 3 bases; unmatched bases: 10. CDR1 and CDR2 from the germline V gene are SNHLY and FYNNEI. There are 16 residues in the CDR3. The CDR3 DNA sequence: TGTGCCAGCAGTGGCTCGGGACTAGGATATAAAGAGACCCAGTACTTC. It codes for CASSGSGLGYKETQYF.

V and J are TRBV9 and TRBJ2-7, with TRBD2 matching 10 bases. The CDR3 spans 14 residues. Germline-derived CDR1 and CDR2 are SGDLS and YYNGEE. V lost 2 bases, J lost 5 bases, and 4 bases stayed unmatched. The CDR3 loop reads CASSVGTSVNEQYF. The CDR3 region has the DNA TGTGCCAGCAGCGTCGGGACTAGCGTGAACGAGCAGTACTTC.

This clone turned up a few times. The CDR3 reads CASSLGQGISYEQYF. The CDR3 DNA reads as TGCGCCAGCAGCTTGGGACAGGGAATCTCCTACGAGCAGTACTTC. V is TRBV5-1 and J is TRBJ2-7; 7 bases align to TRBD1. V dropped 0 bases and J dropped 0; count of bases not matched to a gene: 3. The CDR3 extends over 15 amino acids. Germline CDR1 reads SGHRS; CDR2 reads YFSETQ.

The chain recombines TRBV18 with TRBJ2-7; D might be TRBD1 (6 bases). Trimming took off 8 bases at V and 5 bases at J, with 16 bases between the two ends. This CDR3 comprises 13 residues. The germline V gene has CDR1 KGHSH and CDR2 LQKENI. CDR3 nucleotide sequence: TGTGCCAGCCAACAGGGTACGGTCAACGAGCAGTACTTC. Its translation is CASQQGTVNEQYF.

The V call is TRBV6-6, the J call TRBJ2-6; TRBD1 is a possible D gene (6 bases). Germline V gene lookup returns CDR1 MNHNY and CDR2 SVGAGI (reference sequence). V was clipped by 5 bases and J by 0 bases, with 14 bases between them. This CDR3 has 17 residues. The CDR3: CASSPGQSLSGANVLTF. The CDR3 DNA is TGTGCCAGCAGTCCCGGACAGAGCCTCTCTGGGGCCAACGTCCTGACTTTC.

The rearrangement links TRBV4-2 to TRBJ2-1, with 12 bases matching TRBD2. The J segment lost 3 bases and the V segment lost 1 base, leaving 4 bases of the junction unmatched. The CDR3 extends over 17 amino acids. The V gene's germline CDR1 is LGHNA and CDR2 YNFKEQ. CDR3 bases: TGTGCCAGCAGCCAAGCGCTAGCGGGAGGGCTCTACAATGAGCAGTTCTTC. It codes for CASSQALAGGLYNEQFF.

The chain links TRBV6-6 to TRBJ2-5; the match to TRBD2 covers 11 bases. Germline V gene lookup returns CDR1 MNHNY and CDR2 SVGAGI (reference sequence). This CDR3 contains 15 residues. Trimming removed 5 bases from V and 5 bases from J; junction bases left unmatched: 7. CDR3 amino acids: CASSTLAGGLETQYF. Here the CDR3 DNA reads TGTGCCAGCAGTACGTTAGCGGGAGGGCTTGAGACCCAGTACTTC.

The genes are TRBV5-4 and TRBJ2-5, with TRBD2 identical over 7 bases. The V segment lost 3 bases and the J segment 1 base; nucleotides outside the gene matches: 9. CDR3 size: 16 residues. Germline V CDR1 and CDR2: SGHNT, YYREEE (reference sequence). The CDR3 protein is CASSSSSGGTQETQYF. In nucleotides, the CDR3 is TGTGCCAGCAGCTCCTCTAGCGGAGGAACCCAAGAGACCCAGTACTTC. The complete variable domain, with remaining parts taken from reference TRBV5-4 and TRBJ2-5, reads ETGVTQSPTHLIKTRGQQVTLRCSSQSGHNTVSWYQQALGQGPQFIFQYYREEENGRGNFPPRFSGLQFPNYSSELNVNALELDDSALYLCASSSSSGGTQETQYFGPGTRLLVL.

This chain connects TRBV7-2 to TRBJ2-7; 10 bases line up with TRBD2. This CDR3 is 15 amino acids long. The ends lost 2 bases at V and 2 bases at J; junction bases unmatched: 3. Germline V gives CDR1 SGHTA, CDR2 FQGNSA. CDR3 sequence reads: CASSLTSGTPYEQYF. The CDR3 region has the DNA TGTGCCAGCAGCTTAACTAGCGGGACCCCCTACGAGCAGTACTTC.

The chain recombines TRBV7-2 with TRBJ2-5; 12 bases map to TRBD1. The CDR3 has 16 residues. The germline V gene encodes CDR1 SGHTA and CDR2 FQGNSA. Losses at the gene ends were 5 bases for V and 5 bases for J; bases not matched to a gene: 9. The CDR3 DNA is TGTGCCAGCAGCCCCGGGACAGGGGGCTTATTGGAGACCCAGTACTTC. This gives the protein CASSPGTGGLLETQYF. The full variable domain, in which reference TRBV7-2 and TRBJ2-5 provide the parts outside the CDR3, is GAGVSQSPSNKVTEKGKDVELRCDPISGHTALYWYRQSLGQGLEFLIYFQGNSAPDKSGLPSDRFSAERTGGSVSTLTIQRTQQEDSAVYLCASSPGTGGLLETQYFGPGTRLLVL.

This chain links TRBV4-3 with TRBJ2-7, with D possibly matching TRBD2 (5 bases). Trimming shortened V by 2 bases and J by 0 bases, and 8 bases separated the two germline ends. In germline, CDR1 is LGHNA, CDR2 YSLEER. The CDR3 runs 14 residues. The DNA of the CDR3 is TGCGCCAGCAGCCAATCCGGACTCTCCTACGAGCAGTACTTC. Translating gives CASSQSGLSYEQYF.

V gene TRBV2 combines with J gene TRBJ1-2, with 9 nucleotides matching TRBD1. Germline CDR1 and CDR2: SNHLY and FYNNEI. The junction had 5 bases not matched to a gene; V was cut back by 5 bases and J by 1 base. The CDR3 contains 15 residues. CDR3 DNA sequence: TGTGCCAGCAGTAGGGACAGGGCGGATAACTATGGCTACACCTTC. Its translation is CASSRDRADNYGYTF.

V and J are TRBV29-1 and TRBJ2-2; 8 bases map to TRBD1. The CDR3 loop spans 13 amino acids. V shed 7 bases and J 10 bases; nucleotides not matched to a gene: 11. Germline CDR1 reads SQVTM; CDR2 reads ANQGSEA. For the CDR3, the DNA is TGCAGCGGTGGACAGGGCCTTCGAGAGGAGCTGTTTTTT. Residues: CSGGQGLREELFF.

The chain joins TRBV28 to TRBJ1-2; 7 bases are a match to TRBD1. Germline trimming cut 10 bases from V and 4 bases from J; bases unmatched to any gene: 6. Germline CDR1 reads MDHEN; CDR2 reads SYDVKM. CDR3 size: 12 residues. CDR3 residues: CAIPGGIYGYTF. The CDR3 DNA reads as TGTGCCATCCCAGGGGGGATCTATGGCTACACCTTC.

The gene calls are TRBV6-1 and TRBJ2-3; 11 bases align to TRBD2. The CDR3 has 16 amino acids. The ends lost 4 bases at V and 4 bases at J; junction bases unmatched: 7. Germline CDR1 reads MNHNS; CDR2 reads SASEGT. The CDR3 DNA is TGTGCCAGCAGTGGCGTCACTAGCGGGAGTTCAGATACGCAGTATTTT. Its protein product is CASSGVTSGSSDTQYF.

This clone is a singleton in its sample. The chain uses TRBV7-2 and TRBJ2-1; possibly TRBD2 for D (6 bases). The V gene's germline CDR1 is SGHTA and CDR2 FQGNSA. The V gene lost 1 base and the J gene lost 7 bases, with 8 bases spanning the gap. This CDR3 spans 13 amino acids. CDR3 in DNA: TGTGCCAGCAGCTTAGTTCGGGAGAATGAGCAGTTCTTC. This codes for CASSLVRENEQFF.

The V and J genes are TRBV5-5 and TRBJ1-6; a possible D gene is TRBD1 (6 bases). This CDR3 is built from 12 residues. Germline CDR1 reads SGHKS; CDR2 reads YYEKEE (reference sequence). Trimming removed 4 bases from V and 12 bases from J, with 11 bases in between. Written as DNA, the CDR3 is TGTGCCAGCAGCCAGGGACACTTACCCCTCCACTTT. It codes for CASSQGHLPLHF.

A single count supports this clone. V is TRBV30 and J is TRBJ2-7; D possibly corresponds to TRBD1 (6 bases). The CDR3 is 14 residues long. Germline V CDR1 and CDR2: GTSNPN, SVGIG (reference sequence). The ends were cut back, 0 bases at V and 7 bases at J, with 16 bases in the middle. In DNA, the CDR3 is TGTGCCTGGAGTGTACTCAGGGGCGCTGGGGAGCAGTACTTC. Translating gives CAWSVLRGAGEQYF.

This sequence joins TRBV5-5 and TRBJ2-1; 7 nucleotides line up with TRBD2. The CDR3 runs to 15 residues. The ends lost 3 bases at V and 6 bases at J; junction bases unmatched: 9. Germline-derived CDR1 and CDR2 are SGHKS and YYEKEE (reference sequence). The CDR3 reads CASSSWGGSLNEQFF. The CDR3 DNA is TGTGCCAGCAGCTCCTGGGGCGGGAGCCTCAATGAGCAGTTCTTC.

CDR3: CASRVDSAIGYEQYF. The CDR3 nucleotides read TGTGCCAGCAGAGTTGATAGCGCGATCGGCTACGAGCAGTACTTC. The chain uses TRBV6-5 and TRBJ2-7; a weak D match, TRBD2 (5 bases). Germline assignment: CDR1 MNHEY and CDR2 SVGAGI. CDR3 size: 15 residues. V dropped 6 bases and J dropped 3 bases, with 18 bases sitting between them.

V and J are TRBV2 and TRBJ1-5; 7 bases map to TRBD1. This CDR3 spans 15 amino acids. Germline lookup yields CDR1 SNHLY and CDR2 FYNNEI. V shed 7 bases and J 6 bases; nucleotides not matched to a gene: 12. As DNA, the CDR3 is TGTGCCAGCAACGAGGGGGCGCCTCCTCCTCAGCCCCAGCATTTT. This sequence encodes CASNEGAPPPQPQHF.

This clone was recorded once. This CDR3 reads CAWSVGLLSYEQYF. Written as DNA, the CDR3 is TGTGCCTGGAGTGTTGGACTCCTTTCCTACGAGCAGTACTTC. This chain uses TRBV30 with TRBJ2-7; D may be TRBD2 (5 bases). The CDR3 has 14 residues. V gave up 0 bases and J gave up 1 base, with 10 bases separating them. Germline V lookup: CDR1 GTSNPN, CDR2 SVGIG (reference sequence). Together with reference TRBV30 and TRBJ2-7, the CDR3 gives the full variable domain: SQTIHQWPATLVQPVGSPLSLECTVEGTSNPNLYWYRQAAGRGLQLLFYSVGIGQISSEVPQNLSASRPQDRQFILSSKKLLLSDSGFYLCAWSVGLLSYEQYFGPGTRLTVT.

In regard to this clone: Compared with germline, one end of the junction differs, possibly owing to a read error. CDR3 coding DNA: TGTGCCAGCAGCGTCCGAGCGGGAGACTCCAACGAGCAGTACTTC. Its translation: CASSVRAGDSNEQYF. The genes are TRBV7-3 and TRBJ2-7; 8 bases map to TRBD2. CDR1 is SGHTA, CDR2 FQGTGA, per germline. This CDR3 is 15 amino acids long. Full variable domain (missing parts from reference TRBV7-3 and TRBJ2-7): GAGVSQTPSNKVTEKGKYVELRCDPISGHTALYWYRQSLGQGPEFLIYFQGTGAADDSGLPNDRFFAVRPEGSVSTLKIQRTERGDSAVYLCASSVRAGDSNEQYFGPGTRLTVT.

The CDR3 sequence is CASSAQVCDLTNEKLFF. CDR3 bases: TGTGCCAGCAGCGCACAGGTTTGTGATTTAACTAATGAAAAACTGTTTTTT. The rearrangement uses TRBV7-6 and TRBJ1-4; D perhaps matches TRBD1 (5 bases). Germline V gives CDR1 SGHVS, CDR2 FNYEAQ. Trimming took off 5 bases at V and 1 base at J, with 17 bases between the two ends. This CDR3 comprises 17 residues.